These T cell receptor beta chains were read from a single sample in a study of cytomegalovirus exposure and HLA in healthy donors. Measured with immunoSEQ multiplex PCR; TCRdb has only the in-frame clones, and not every one. The sample includes some 190,000 clones, more than 65% seen only once; the top ten take roughly 2.5%. Input material: PBMCs. These receptors all come from a woman in her twenties or thirties in good health and CMV-seropositive. The CDR3 runs from the conserved cysteine through the conserved F or W. D genes are given only for firm matches. Where a row states a size, it is once, few, many or the class of an expanded clone; other rows omit it.

J gene	clone size	D gene	V gene	CDR3 protein	CDR3 DNA
TRBJ2-7	.	.	TRBV18	CASSPSGGPLGEQYF	TGTGCCAGCTCACCCTCCGGGGGGCCTTTGGGCGAGCAGTACTTC
TRBJ2-5	.	TRBD2	TRBV28	CASSPAGRGETQYF	TGTGCCAGCAGTCCGGCCGGGAGGGGGGAGACCCAGTACTTC
TRBJ2-1	.	.	TRBV1	CTSSHTSGGPSGNEQFF	TGCACCAGCAGCCACACTAGCGGGGGCCCCTCCGGCAATGAGCAGTTCTTC
TRBJ1-3	.	.	TRBV25-1	CASSVTQGSGNTIYF	TGTGCCAGCAGTGTAACACAGGGTTCTGGAAACACCATATATTTT
TRBJ1-4	.	TRBD1	TRBV2	CASKYGQGAGTNEKLFF	TGTGCCAGCAAATATGGCCAGGGGGCAGGAACTAATGAAAAACTGTTTTTT
TRBJ2-3	.	.	TRBV7-6	CASSSRGASTDTQYF	TGTGCCAGCAGTTCACGGGGGGCCAGCACAGATACGCAGTATTTT
TRBJ2-5	.	TRBD1	TRBV6-5	CASKWGTGGLETQYF	TGTGCCAGCAAATGGGGTACAGGGGGCTTAGAGACCCAGTACTTC
TRBJ1-2	few	.	TRBV27	CASSLYIGDPGGRGYTF	TGTGCCAGCAGTTTATATATAGGGGACCCCGGGGGACGTGGCTACACCTTC
TRBJ1-2	few	TRBD1	TRBV7-3	CASSPDRAYGYTF	TGTGCCAGCAGCCCCGACAGGGCATATGGCTACACCTTC
TRBJ1-3	.	.	TRBV28	CASSLGDLPGNTIYF	TGTGCCAGCAGTTTAGGGGACTTGCCTGGAAACACCATATATTTT
TRBJ1-2	.	.	TRBV7-2	CASSLAGDLRYGYTF	TGTGCCAGCAGCTTAGCGGGCGATCTTAGATATGGCTACACCTTC
TRBJ2-1	.	.	TRBV7-2	CASSYRSEPYNEQFF	TGTGCCAGCAGCTATCGATCAGAACCCTACAATGAGCAGTTCTTC
TRBJ1-3	.	TRBD1	TRBV6-1	CASRQDRAKDTIYF	TGTGCCAGCAGGCAGGACAGGGCTAAGGACACCATATATTTT
TRBJ2-3	few	TRBD2	TRBV19	CASSIGTSEGTNTQYF	TGTGCCAGTAGTATTGGGACTAGCGAGGGGACGAATACGCAGTATTTT
TRBJ2-3	.	.	TRBV11-3	CASSLEGASTDTQYF	TGTGCCAGCAGCTTAGAAGGGGCAAGCACAGATACGCAGTATTTT
TRBJ2-7	.	.	TRBV18	CASAPLGVEQYF	TGTGCCAGCGCCCCATTAGGAGTAGAGCAGTACTTC
TRBJ2-2	.	.	TRBV28	CASRAGETGELFF	TGTGCCAGCAGGGCAGGGGAAACCGGGGAGCTGTTTTTT